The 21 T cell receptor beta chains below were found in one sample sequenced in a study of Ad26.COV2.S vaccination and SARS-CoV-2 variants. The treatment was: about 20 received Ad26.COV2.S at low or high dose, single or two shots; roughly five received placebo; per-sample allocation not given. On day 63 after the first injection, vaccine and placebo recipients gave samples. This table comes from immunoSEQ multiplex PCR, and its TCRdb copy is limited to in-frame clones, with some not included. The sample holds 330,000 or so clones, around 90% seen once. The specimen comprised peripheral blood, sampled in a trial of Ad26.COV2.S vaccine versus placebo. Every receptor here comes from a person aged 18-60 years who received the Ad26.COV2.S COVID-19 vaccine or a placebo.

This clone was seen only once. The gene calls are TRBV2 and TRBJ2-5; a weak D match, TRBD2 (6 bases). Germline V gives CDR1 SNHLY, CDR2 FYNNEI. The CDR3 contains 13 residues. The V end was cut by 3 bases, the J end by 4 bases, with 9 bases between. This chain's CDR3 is CASSETRGETQYF. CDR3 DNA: TGTGCCAGCAGTGAGACTAGGGGAGAGACCCAGTACTTC. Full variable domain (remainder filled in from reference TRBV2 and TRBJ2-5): EPEVTQTPSHQVTQMGQEVILRCVPISNHLYFYWYRQILGQKVEFLVSFYNNEISEKSEIFDDQFSVERPDGSNFTLKIRSTKLEDSAMYFCASSETRGETQYFGPGTRLLVL.

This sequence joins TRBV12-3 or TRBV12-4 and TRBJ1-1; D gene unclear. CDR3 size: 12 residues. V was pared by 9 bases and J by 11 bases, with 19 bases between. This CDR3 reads CASRTLELEAFF. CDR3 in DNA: TGTGCCAGTCGGACGTTGGAATTGGAGGCTTTCTTT.

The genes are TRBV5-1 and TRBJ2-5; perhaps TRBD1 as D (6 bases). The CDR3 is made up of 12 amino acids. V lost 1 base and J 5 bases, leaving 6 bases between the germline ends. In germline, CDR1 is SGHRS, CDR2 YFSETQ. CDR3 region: CASSLQGETQYF. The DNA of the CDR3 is TGCGCCAGCAGCTTGCAGGGGGAGACCCAGTACTTC.

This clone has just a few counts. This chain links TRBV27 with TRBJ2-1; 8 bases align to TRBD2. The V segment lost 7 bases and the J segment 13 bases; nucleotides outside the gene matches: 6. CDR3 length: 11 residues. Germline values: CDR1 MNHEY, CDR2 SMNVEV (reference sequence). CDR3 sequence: CASTREGDQFF. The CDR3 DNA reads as TGTGCCAGCACCCGGGAGGGGGATCAGTTCTTC.

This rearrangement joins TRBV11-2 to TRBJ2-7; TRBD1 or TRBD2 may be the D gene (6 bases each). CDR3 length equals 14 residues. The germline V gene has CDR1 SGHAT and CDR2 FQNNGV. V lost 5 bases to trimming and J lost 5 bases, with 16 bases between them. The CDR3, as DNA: TGTGCCAGCAGCCTCCCCTGGGGGGCCAACGAGCAGTACTTC. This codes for CASSLPWGANEQYF.

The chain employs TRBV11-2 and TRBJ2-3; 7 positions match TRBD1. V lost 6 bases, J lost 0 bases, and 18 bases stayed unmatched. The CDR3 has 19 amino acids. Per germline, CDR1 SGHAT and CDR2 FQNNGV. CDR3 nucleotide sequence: TGTGCCAGCAGTCACCACTGGGGACAGCAAAAACTCAGCACAGATACGCAGTATTTT. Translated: CASSHHWGQQKLSTDTQYF.

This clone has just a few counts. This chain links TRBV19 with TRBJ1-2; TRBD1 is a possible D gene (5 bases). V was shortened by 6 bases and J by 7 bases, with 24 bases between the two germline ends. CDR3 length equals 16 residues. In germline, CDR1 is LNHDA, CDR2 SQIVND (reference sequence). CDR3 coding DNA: TGTGCCAGTAGGCTCGGTATGGGGCGCAGTCACTCTGGCTACACCTTC. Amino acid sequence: CASRLGMGRSHSGYTF.

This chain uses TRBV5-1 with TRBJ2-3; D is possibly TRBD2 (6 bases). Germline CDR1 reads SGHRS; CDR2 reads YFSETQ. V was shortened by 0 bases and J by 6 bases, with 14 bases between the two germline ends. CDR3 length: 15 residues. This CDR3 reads CASSLGTMMGDTQYF. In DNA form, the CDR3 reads TGCGCCAGCAGCTTGGGGACTATGATGGGGGATACGCAGTATTTT.

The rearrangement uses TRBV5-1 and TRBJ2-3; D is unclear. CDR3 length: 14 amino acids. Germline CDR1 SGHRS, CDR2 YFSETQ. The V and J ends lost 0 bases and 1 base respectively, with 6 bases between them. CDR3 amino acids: CASSLEKGTDTQYF. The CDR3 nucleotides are TGCGCCAGCAGCTTGGAGAAGGGCACAGATACGCAGTATTTT.

The CDR3 nucleotides read TGTGCCATCTCGACAGGGTTTACTCCTGGCTACACCTTC. It codes for CAISTGFTPGYTF. J is TRBJ1-2 and V is TRBV28, with 7 bases identical to TRBD1. This CDR3 is built from 13 residues. The V segment lost 10 bases and the J segment 7 bases; nucleotides outside the gene matches: 12. Germline V gives CDR1 MDHEN, CDR2 SYDVKM.

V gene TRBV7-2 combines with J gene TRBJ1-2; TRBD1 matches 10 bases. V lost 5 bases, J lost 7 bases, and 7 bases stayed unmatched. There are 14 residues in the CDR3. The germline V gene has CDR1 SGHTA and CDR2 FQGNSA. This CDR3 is CASSLHRTGGGYTF. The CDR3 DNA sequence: TGTGCCAGCAGCCTCCACCGGACAGGGGGTGGCTACACCTTC.

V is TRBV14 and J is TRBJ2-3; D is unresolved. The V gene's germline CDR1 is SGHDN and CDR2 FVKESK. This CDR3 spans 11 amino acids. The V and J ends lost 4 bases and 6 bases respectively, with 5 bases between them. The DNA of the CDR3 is TGTGCCAGCAGCCTATTGGATACGCAGTATTTT. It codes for CASSLLDTQYF.

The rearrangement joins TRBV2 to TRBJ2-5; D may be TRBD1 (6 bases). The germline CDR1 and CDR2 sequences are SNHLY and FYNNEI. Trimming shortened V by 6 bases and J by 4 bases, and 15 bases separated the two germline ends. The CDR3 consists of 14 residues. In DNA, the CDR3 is TGTGCCAGCAGCGCATTCCAGGGGAGAGAGACCCAGTACTTC. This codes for CASSAFQGRETQYF.

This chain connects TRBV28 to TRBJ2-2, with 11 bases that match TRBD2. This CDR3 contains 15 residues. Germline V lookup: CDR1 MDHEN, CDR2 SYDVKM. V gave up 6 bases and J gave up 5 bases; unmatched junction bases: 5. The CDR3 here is CASRTGTSGTGELFF. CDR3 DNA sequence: TGTGCCAGCAGGACCGGGACTAGCGGTACCGGGGAGCTGTTTTTT.

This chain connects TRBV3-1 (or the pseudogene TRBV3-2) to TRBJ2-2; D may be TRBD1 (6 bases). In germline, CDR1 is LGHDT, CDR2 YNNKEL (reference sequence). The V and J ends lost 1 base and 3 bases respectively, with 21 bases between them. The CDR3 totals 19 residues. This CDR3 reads CASSQGWGYRQAHTGELFF. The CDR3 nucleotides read TGTGCCAGCAGCCAAGGCTGGGGGTACCGACAGGCGCACACCGGGGAGCTGTTTTTT.

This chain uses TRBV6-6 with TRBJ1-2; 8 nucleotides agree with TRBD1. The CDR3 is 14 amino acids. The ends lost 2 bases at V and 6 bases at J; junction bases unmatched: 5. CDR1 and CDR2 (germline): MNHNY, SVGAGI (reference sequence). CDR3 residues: CASSYVRTGNGYTF. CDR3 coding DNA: TGTGCCAGCAGTTACGTTCGGACAGGGAATGGCTACACCTTC.

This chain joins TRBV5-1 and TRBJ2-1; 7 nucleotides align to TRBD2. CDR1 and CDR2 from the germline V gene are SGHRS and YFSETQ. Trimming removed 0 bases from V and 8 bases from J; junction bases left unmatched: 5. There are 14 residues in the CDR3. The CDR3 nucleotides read TGCGCCAGCAGCTTGGCTAGCGGCCCCGATGAGCAGTTCTTC. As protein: CASSLASGPDEQFF.

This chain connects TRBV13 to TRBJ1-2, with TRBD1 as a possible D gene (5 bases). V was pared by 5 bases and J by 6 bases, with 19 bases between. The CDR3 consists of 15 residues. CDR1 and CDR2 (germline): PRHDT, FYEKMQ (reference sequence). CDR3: CASSPGPVGMNGYTF. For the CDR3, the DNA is TGTGCCAGCAGCCCAGGGCCAGTAGGCATGAATGGCTACACCTTC.

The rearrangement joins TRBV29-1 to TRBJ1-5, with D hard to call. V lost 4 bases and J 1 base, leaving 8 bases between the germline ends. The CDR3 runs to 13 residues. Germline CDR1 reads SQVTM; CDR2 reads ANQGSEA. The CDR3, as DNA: TGCAGCGTTGTAGAACGAAGCAATCAGCCCCAGCATTTT. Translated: CSVVERSNQPQHF.

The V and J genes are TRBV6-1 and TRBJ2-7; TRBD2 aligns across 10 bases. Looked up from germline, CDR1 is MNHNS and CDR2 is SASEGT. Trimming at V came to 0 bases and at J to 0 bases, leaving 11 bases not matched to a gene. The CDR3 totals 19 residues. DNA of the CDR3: TGTGCCAGCAGTGAAGCAGCACTAGCGGGGAGTGCGGACTCCTACGAGCAGTACTTC. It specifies CASSEAALAGSADSYEQYF.

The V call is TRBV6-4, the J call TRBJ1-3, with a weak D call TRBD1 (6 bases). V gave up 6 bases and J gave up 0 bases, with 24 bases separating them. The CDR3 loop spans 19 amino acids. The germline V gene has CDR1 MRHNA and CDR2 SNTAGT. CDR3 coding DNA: TGTGCCAGCAGAACAGGGTTTTTCGCACCACCCTACTCTGGAAACACCATATATTTT. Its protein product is CASRTGFFAPPYSGNTIYF.